This entry concerns a single T cell receptor (beta chain). The CDR3 is 15 residues long. Germline CDR1 and CDR2: SGHDN and FVKESK. Trimming took 4 bases from V and 4 from J; bases not matched to a gene: 9. This sample is part of a study of blood T cell repertoires in COVID-19. For the study at large: Sites across the United States, Italy and Spain contributed samples from acute and convalescent COVID-19. T cells, B-cell-depleted T cells, or PBMCs provided the cDNA or gDNA that served as material.

In the study's own analysis: Using reference gene primer amplification, nucleated cell counts were estimated. Method: immunoSEQ multiplex PCR; TCRdb's copy keeps in-frame clones and lacks some. V and J calls and clone size are given by that table; D and trimming were obtained from the DNA. The table shows 150,000 to 200,000 clones, with approximately 92% occurring only once. The receptor comes from a woman aged 50 to 60 with acute or convalescent COVID-19. The chain has TRBV14 and TRBJ1-2, with 7 bases fitting TRBD1. The sequencing input was peripheral blood. The CDR3 bases are TGTGCCAGCAGCCTTGTGGACAGGTCCCCCTATGGCTACACCTTC. It specifies CASSLVDRSPYGYTF.